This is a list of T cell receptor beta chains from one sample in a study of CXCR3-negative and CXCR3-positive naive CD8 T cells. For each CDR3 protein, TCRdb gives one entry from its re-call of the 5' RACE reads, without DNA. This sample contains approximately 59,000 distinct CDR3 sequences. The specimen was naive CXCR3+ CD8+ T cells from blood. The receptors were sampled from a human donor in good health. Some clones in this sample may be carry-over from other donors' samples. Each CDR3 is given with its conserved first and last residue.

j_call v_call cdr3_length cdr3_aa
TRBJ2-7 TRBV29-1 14 CSVDRSGTPYEQYF
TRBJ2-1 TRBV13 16 CASSSGLAGVYNEQFF
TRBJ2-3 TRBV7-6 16 CASSLYSGVVRDTQYF
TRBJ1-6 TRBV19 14 CASRRTGENSPLHF
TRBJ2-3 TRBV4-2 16 CASSQDTSGTTDTQYF
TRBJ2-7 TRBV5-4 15 CASTRGDRASHEQYF
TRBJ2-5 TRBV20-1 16 CSASVYGGTVQETQYF
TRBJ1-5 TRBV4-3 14 CASSLDRGVQPQHF
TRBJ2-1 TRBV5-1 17 CASSLELAGGPGNEQFF
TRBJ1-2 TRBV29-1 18 CSVEDDDRGRVLGYGYTF
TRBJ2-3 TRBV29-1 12 CSVEDLPHTQYF
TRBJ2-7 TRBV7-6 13 CASSFGTVDEQYF
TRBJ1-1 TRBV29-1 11 CSVKGQGNAFF
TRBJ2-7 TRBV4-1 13 CASSPSGSYEQYF
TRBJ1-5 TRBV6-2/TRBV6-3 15 CASSYGRPSRQPQHF
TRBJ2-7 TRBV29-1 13 CSVKKDSSYEQYF
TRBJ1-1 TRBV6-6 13 CASSHGDRVEAFF
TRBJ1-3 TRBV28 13 CASSFGGADTIYF
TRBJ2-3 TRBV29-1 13 CSVDDALTDTQYF
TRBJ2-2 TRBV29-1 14 CSVAAYGNTGELFF
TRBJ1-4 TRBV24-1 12 CATSVNNEKLFF
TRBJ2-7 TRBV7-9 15 CASSPGPNYWSEQYF
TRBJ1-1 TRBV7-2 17 CASSLVVLAGEGTEAFF
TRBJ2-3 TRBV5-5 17 CASSSIAAGTLTDTQYF
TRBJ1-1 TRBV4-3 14 CASSQDRVWAEAFF
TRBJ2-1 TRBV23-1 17 CASSQKGQESSYNEQFF
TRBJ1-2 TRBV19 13 CASSTGGPLGYTF
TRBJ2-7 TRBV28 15 CASRSQASPFYEQYF
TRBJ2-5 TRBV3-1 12 CASSGLGETQYF
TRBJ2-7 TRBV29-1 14 CSVEEGLSSYEQYF
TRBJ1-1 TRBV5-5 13 CASSNLGNTEAFF
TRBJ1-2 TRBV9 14 CASSVVQGEYGYTF
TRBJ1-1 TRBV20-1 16 CSARESGGLVNTEAFF
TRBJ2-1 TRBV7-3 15 CASRLAGGLYNEQFF
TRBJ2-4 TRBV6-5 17 CASSPPDRGLAKNIQYF
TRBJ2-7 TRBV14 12 CASSQESGGQYF
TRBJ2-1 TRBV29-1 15 CSVEGAGAGLNEQFF
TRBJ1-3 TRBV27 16 CASTKLPESSGNTIYF
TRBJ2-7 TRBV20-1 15 CSANTGTALTYEQYF
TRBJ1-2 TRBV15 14 CATSSPFRNYGYTF
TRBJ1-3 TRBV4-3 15 CASSQAARSGNTIYF
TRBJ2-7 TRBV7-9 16 CASSPLGVSTTYEQYF
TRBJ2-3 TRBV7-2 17 CASSLRYPGDFSDTQYF
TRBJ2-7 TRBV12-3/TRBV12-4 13 CASSFPASYEQYF
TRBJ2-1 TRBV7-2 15 CASSLGGGAYNEQFF
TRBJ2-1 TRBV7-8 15 CASRPGQGAYNEQFF
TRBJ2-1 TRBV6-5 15 CASSPIGGGLDEQFF
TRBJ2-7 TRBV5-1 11 CASSDQTEQYF
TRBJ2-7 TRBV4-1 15 CASSHGSNPSYEQDF
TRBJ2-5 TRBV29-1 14 CSVDSARVEETQYF